This TCR beta chain was sequenced in a study of CD8+ T cells in alopecia areata. It was cDNA, reverse transcribed from extracted RNA, that served as the sequencing template. Method: immunoSEQ multiplex PCR; TCRdb's copy keeps in-frame clones and lacks some. The table lists about 210,000 clones, roughly two fifths of them singletons. Treatment in this sample: oral pan-JAK inhibitor, 5-10 mg twice daily. The length of the CDR3 is 13 residues. With 5 bases removed from V and 4 bases from J, the gap between germline ends came to 12 bases. Germline V lookup: CDR1 SNHLY, CDR2 FYNNEI. The rearrangement uses TRBV2 and TRBJ2-7; D gene uncertain. This receptor was taken from a human donor with alopecia areata. The input for sequencing was CD4+ T cells sorted from blood, taken around week 30, from a patient treated with tofacitinib. The DNA for the CDR3 is TGTGCCAGCAGTCCCTTTTTACATTACGAGCAGTACTTC. Translating it yields CASSPFLHYEQYF. Full variable domain (rest looked up from reference TRBV2 and TRBJ2-7): EPEVTQTPSHQVTQMGQEVILRCVPISNHLYFYWYRQILGQKVEFLVSFYNNEISEKSEIFDDQFSVERPDGSNFTLKIRSTKLEDSAMYFCASSPFLHYEQYFGPGTRLTVT.